The 5 T cell receptor beta chains given below trace back to one sample, sequenced in a study of T cell changes during pregnancy in multiple sclerosis. Using immunoSEQ multiplex PCR, the repertoire was profiled, and TCRdb retains in-frame clones only, with some absent. This table holds about 45,000 clones, roughly 90% found once. Sequencing used peripheral blood, obtained in the first trimester of pregnancy. Receptors were obtained from a female donor with multiple sclerosis, enrolled in a pregnancy study.

The chain employs TRBV11-1 and TRBJ1-1; TRBD1 is a possible D gene (5 bases). V was shortened by 5 bases and J by 4 bases, with 14 bases between the two germline ends. Germline V CDR1 and CDR2: SGHAT, FQDESV (reference sequence). There are 14 residues in the CDR3. The CDR3 is CASSRRLGGTEAFF. The CDR3 DNA is TGTGCCAGCAGCCGACGTCTGGGGGGCACTGAAGCTTTCTTT. The full variable domain, its missing parts supplied by reference TRBV11-1 and TRBJ1-1, is EAEVAQSPRYKITEKSQAVAFWCDPISGHATLYWYRQILGQGPELLVQFQDESVVDDSQLPKDRFSAERLKGVDSTLKIQPAELGDSAMYLCASSRRLGGTEAFFGQGTRLTVV.

The J gene is TRBJ2-3, the V gene TRBV10-1; tentatively, D is TRBD1 (5 bases). Germline CDR1 WNHNN, CDR2 SYGVQD (reference sequence). V lost 5 bases to trimming and J lost 1 base, with 10 bases between them. The CDR3 sequence is 14 residues long. This chain's CDR3 is CASSTDRRTDTQYF. The CDR3, as DNA: TGCGCCAGCAGTACAGACAGACGCACAGATACGCAGTATTTT.

The gene calls are TRBV9 and TRBJ1-4; 9 bases align to TRBD1. The CDR3 has 14 residues. V dropped 4 bases and J dropped 7; count of bases not matched to a gene: 5. Germline V gene lookup returns CDR1 SGDLS and CDR2 YYNGEE. CDR3 in amino acids: CASSRDRDSEKLFF. The CDR3 coding sequence is TGTGCCAGCAGCCGGGACAGGGATTCTGAAAAACTGTTTTTT.

The chain combines TRBV29-1 with TRBJ2-7, with 11 positions matching TRBD1. V was clipped by 4 bases and J by 3 bases; unmatched bases: 14. CDR3 length: 17 amino acids. Germline loops: CDR1 SQVTM, CDR2 ANQGSEA. The CDR3 reads CSVVLRDRGIPNYEQYF. For the CDR3, the DNA is TGCAGCGTTGTCCTCCGGGACAGGGGGATCCCTAACTACGAGCAGTACTTC.

V usage is TRBV5-1 and J usage is TRBJ2-1; 8 bases line up with TRBD2. The V and J ends lost 0 bases and 3 bases, in that order; junction bases with no gene match: 2. The CDR3 sequence is 15 residues long. The V gene's germline CDR1 is SGHRS and CDR2 YFSETQ. CDR3 in amino acids: CASSLVGGDYNEQFF. CDR3 coding DNA: TGCGCCAGCAGCTTGGTCGGGGGGGACTACAATGAGCAGTTCTTC.